This T cell receptor (beta chain) was sequenced during a study of T-cell memory formation after mild COVID-19. Study overall: Clusters were largely donor specific.

5'RACE with constant-segment primers built TCRalpha and TCRbeta cDNA libraries with UMIs. In TCRdb, the 5' RACE reads were re-called with MiXCR into one record per CDR3 protein. Altogether 560,000 or so distinct CDR3 sequences are present, roughly 17% being singletons, with the ten largest covering around 8.1%. This clonotype came up many times. Its antigen is as yet unknown. The study's findings and limits: Contracting CD8+ clones were enriched in EMRA, CD4+ mainly in CM and EM.

V lost 11 bases and J 6 bases, leaving 27 bases between the germline ends. The CDR3 runs 16 residues. Germline V gene data show CDR1 as SNHLY and CDR2 as FYNNEI. Sequencing used PBMCs or a T cell subset sorted from them (not recorded which). This clonotype was sampled from an adult woman who had mild COVID-19 (a few samples of this study predate the infection). Cell type and time point are not known. The chain has TRBV2 and TRBJ2-3; D unclear. The CDR3 DNA is TGTGCCGGATCCCGGGTAAAGGCCGCCAAGGGTGATACGCAGTATTTT. This codes for CAGSRVKAAKGDTQYF. The full variable domain, completed using reference TRBV2 and TRBJ2-3, is EPEVTQTPSHQVTQMGQEVILRCVPISNHLYFYWYRQILGQKVEFLVSFYNNEISEKSEIFDDQFSVERPDGSNFTLKIRSTKLEDSAMYFCAGSRVKAAKGDTQYFGPGTRLTVL.